These 15 T cell receptor beta chains originate from one sample sequenced in a study of blood T cell repertoires in COVID-19. Some clones are missing from TCRdb's copy, which holds only in-frame ones; the method was immunoSEQ multiplex PCR. The sample lists around 100,000 clones, around 80% seen once, with approximately 25% in the top ten. Sequencing was done on a sample of peripheral blood. These receptor sequences come from a human donor in a cohort sampled during active COVID-19.

The J gene is TRBJ1-5, the V gene TRBV28; D remains unclear. Germline CDR1 is MDHEN and CDR2 is SYDVKM. The CDR3 loop spans 14 amino acids. V was clipped by 8 bases and J by 1 base, with 12 bases between them. CDR3 DNA sequence: TGTGCCAGCGTCCCAGTACCAAGCAATCAGCCCCAGCATTTT. This codes for CASVPVPSNQPQHF.

This chain connects TRBV13 to TRBJ2-7; 12 nucleotides agree with TRBD2. This CDR3 is 17 amino acids long. The ends lost 4 bases at V and 3 bases at J; junction bases unmatched: 10. CDR1 PRHDT and CDR2 FYEKMQ come from the germline V gene (reference sequence). This CDR3 reads CASSYRLAGVTRYEQYF. The CDR3 coding sequence is TGTGCCAGCAGCTACCGACTAGCGGGGGTCACCCGCTACGAGCAGTACTTC.

The chain recombines TRBV3-1 (or the pseudogene TRBV3-2) with TRBJ1-2; 9 nucleotides agree with TRBD1. Unmatched junction bases numbered 7, after V lost 4 bases and J lost 4 bases. CDR1 and CDR2 (germline): LGHDT, YNNKEL (reference sequence). The CDR3 extends over 15 amino acids. Here the CDR3 reads CASSPTGGGSYGYTF. DNA for the CDR3: TGTGCCAGCAGCCCTACAGGGGGCGGTAGCTATGGCTACACCTTC.

Only a few counts were recorded for this clone. V and J are TRBV29-1 and TRBJ2-7, with D perhaps matching TRBD1 (6 bases). Trimming removed 1 base at V and 3 bases at J, with 10 bases between. This CDR3 comprises 13 residues. Germline CDR1 SQVTM, CDR2 ANQGSEA. The CDR3 loop is CSVEGGQGYEQYF. CDR3 nucleotide sequence: TGCAGCGTTGAAGGGGGGCAGGGCTACGAGCAGTACTTC.

The chain links TRBV24-1 to TRBJ2-1; weak D call: TRBD2 (6 bases). Trimming pared 3 bases from V and 0 bases from J, leaving 11 bases between. Germline CDR1 is KGHDR and CDR2 is SFDVKD. The CDR3 loop spans 16 amino acids. The CDR3 region is CATSDARGASYNEQFF. The CDR3 bases are TGTGCCACCAGTGATGCGCGCGGGGCCTCCTACAATGAGCAGTTCTTC.

The J gene is TRBJ2-1, the V gene TRBV6-6; TRBD2 aligns across 9 bases. Losses at the gene ends were 0 bases for V and 3 bases for J; bases not matched to a gene: 3. This CDR3 has 16 amino acids. Germline lookup yields CDR1 MNHNY and CDR2 SVGAGI (reference sequence). CDR3 nucleotides: TGTGCCAGCAGTTACTCTCCTAGCGGGGACTACAATGAGCAGTTCTTC. Amino acids: CASSYSPSGDYNEQFF.

The gene calls are TRBV19 and TRBJ2-6, with D unclear. CDR3 length: 16 amino acids. CDR1 and CDR2 from the germline V gene are LNHDA and SQIVND (reference sequence). V was clipped by 4 bases and J by 2 bases, with 12 bases between them. The CDR3 protein is CASSTLSPPGANVLTF. The CDR3 DNA sequence: TGTGCCAGTAGTACCCTTTCTCCCCCTGGGGCCAACGTCCTGACTTTC.

The rearrangement joins TRBV7-6 to TRBJ2-1; no clear D. V lost 5 bases to trimming and J lost 6 bases, with 17 bases between them. This CDR3 has 15 residues. CDR1 is SGHVS, CDR2 FNYEAQ, per germline. The CDR3 region has the DNA TGTGCCAGCAGCCCAGTCCCCTCCTCGGGCAATGAGCAGTTCTTC. Residues: CASSPVPSSGNEQFF.

The V gene is TRBV5-1, the J gene TRBJ1-1, with D possibly TRBD1 on 5 matching bases. V was shortened by 0 bases and J by 6 bases, with 15 bases between the two germline ends. The CDR3 consists of 15 residues. CDR1 SGHRS and CDR2 YFSETQ come from the germline V gene. CDR3 residues: CASSLGRGFMAEAFF. The DNA of the CDR3 is TGCGCCAGCAGCTTGGGTAGGGGTTTTATGGCTGAAGCTTTCTTT.

The V gene is TRBV19, the J gene TRBJ2-1, with a tentative D call TRBD2 (6 bases). This CDR3 comprises 16 residues. Germline V gives CDR1 LNHDA, CDR2 SQIVND (reference sequence). Trimming took off 5 bases at V and 3 bases at J, with 17 bases between the two ends. The DNA of the CDR3 is TGTGCCAGTAGTTCGGAGGGGCACAGCCTCTACAATGAGCAGTTCTTC. Translation: CASSSEGHSLYNEQFF.

The chain uses TRBV6-6 and TRBJ2-7, with D perhaps TRBD1 (5 bases). V lost 8 bases and J 3 bases, leaving 17 bases between the germline ends. The germline CDR1 and CDR2 sequences are MNHNY and SVGAGI (reference sequence). The CDR3 runs 14 residues. For the CDR3, the DNA is TGTGCCAGCGGCCTAAGACAGCCAGACTACGAGCAGTACTTC. Translated, it gives CASGLRQPDYEQYF.

This clone occurred a few times. As DNA, the CDR3 is TGTGCCAGCAGTGAAGGGACAGGGGAGTTCTTC. This sequence encodes CASSEGTGEFF. The chain employs TRBV2 and TRBJ2-1; 9 bases map to TRBD1. The CDR3 is 11 amino acids. The ends lost 1 base at V and 14 bases at J; junction bases unmatched: 0. Germline CDR1 and CDR2: SNHLY and FYNNEI.

This chain uses TRBV7-9 with TRBJ1-2; the match to TRBD1 covers 10 bases. The CDR3 has 14 residues. With 0 bases clipped from V and 8 bases from J, the junction kept 3 bases outside the gene matches. The germline V gene has CDR1 SEHNR and CDR2 FQNEAQ (reference sequence). CDR3 sequence: CASSLAGQGSGYTF. The CDR3 coding sequence is TGTGCCAGCAGCTTAGCGGGACAGGGGAGCGGCTACACCTTC.

This clone has ten or more counts. The V call is TRBV18, the J call TRBJ2-7, with 9 positions matching TRBD2. V lost 5 bases, J lost 3 bases, and 11 bases stayed unmatched. CDR3 length: 16 residues. Germline V gives CDR1 KGHSH, CDR2 LQKENI. CDR3 protein: CASSSQGFSGSYEQYF. In DNA form, the CDR3 reads TGTGCCAGCTCATCACAGGGTTTTAGCGGGAGCTACGAGCAGTACTTC.

The rearrangement links TRBV12-3 or TRBV12-4 to TRBJ1-4; TRBD1 matches 7 bases. The CDR3 loop spans 12 amino acids. J was trimmed by 7 bases and V by 10 bases; bases with no gene match: 6. The CDR3 nucleotides read TGTGCCATCTCCCAGGGGGGTGAAAAACTGTTTTTT. Translated, it gives CAISQGGEKLFF.